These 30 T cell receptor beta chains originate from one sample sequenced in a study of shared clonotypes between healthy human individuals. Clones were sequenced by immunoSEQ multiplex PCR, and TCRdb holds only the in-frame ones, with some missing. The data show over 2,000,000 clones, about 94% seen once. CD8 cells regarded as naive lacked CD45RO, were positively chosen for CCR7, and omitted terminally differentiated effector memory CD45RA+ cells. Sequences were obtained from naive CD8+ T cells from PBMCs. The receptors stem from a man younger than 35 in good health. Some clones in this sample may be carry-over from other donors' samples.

Written as DNA, the CDR3 is TGCAGCACACCCGCATATATGGACAGGGATGACCGTAACTATGGCTACACCTTC. Translating gives CSTPAYMDRDDRNYGYTF. This chain links TRBV29-1 with TRBJ1-2, with 8 bases fitting TRBD1. V shed 8 bases and J 1 base; nucleotides not matched to a gene: 21. Germline V CDR1 and CDR2: SQVTM, ANQGSEA. The CDR3 is 18 amino acids. Drawing the rest from reference TRBV29-1 and TRBJ1-2, the complete variable domain is SAVISQKPSRDICQRGTSLTIQCQVDSQVTMMFWYRQQPGQSLTLIATANQGSEATYESGFVIDKFPISRPNLTFSTLTVSNMSPEDSSIYLCSTPAYMDRDDRNYGYTFGSGTRLTVV.

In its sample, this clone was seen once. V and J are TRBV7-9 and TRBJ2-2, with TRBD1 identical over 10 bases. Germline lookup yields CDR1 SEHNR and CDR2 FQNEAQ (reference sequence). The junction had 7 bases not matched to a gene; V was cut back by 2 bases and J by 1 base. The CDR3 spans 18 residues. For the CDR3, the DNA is TGTGCCAGCAGCTTACTCGGGGACAGGGGCCTGAACACCGGGGAGCTGTTTTTT. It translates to CASSLLGDRGLNTGELFF.

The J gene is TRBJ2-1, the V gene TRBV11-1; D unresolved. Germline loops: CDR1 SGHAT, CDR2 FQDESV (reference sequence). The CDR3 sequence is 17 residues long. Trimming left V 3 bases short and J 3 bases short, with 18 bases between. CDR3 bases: TGTGCCAGCAGCTTGGAGAACCGGTACATGTTCTACAATGAGCAGTTCTTC. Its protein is CASSLENRYMFYNEQFF.

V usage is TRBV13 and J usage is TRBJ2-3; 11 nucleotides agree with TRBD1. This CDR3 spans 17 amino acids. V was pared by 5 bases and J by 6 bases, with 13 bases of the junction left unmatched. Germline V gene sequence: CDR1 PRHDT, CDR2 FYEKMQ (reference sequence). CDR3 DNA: TGTGCCAGCAGCCCCGCCCAGGACAGGGGGCTCATTGATACGCAGTATTTT. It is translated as CASSPAQDRGLIDTQYF.

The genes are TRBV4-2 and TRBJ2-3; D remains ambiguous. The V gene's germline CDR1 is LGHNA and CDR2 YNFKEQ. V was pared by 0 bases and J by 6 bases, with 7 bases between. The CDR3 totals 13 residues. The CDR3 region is CASSQEPRDTQYF. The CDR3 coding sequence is TGTGCCAGCAGCCAAGAACCCAGGGATACGCAGTATTTT.

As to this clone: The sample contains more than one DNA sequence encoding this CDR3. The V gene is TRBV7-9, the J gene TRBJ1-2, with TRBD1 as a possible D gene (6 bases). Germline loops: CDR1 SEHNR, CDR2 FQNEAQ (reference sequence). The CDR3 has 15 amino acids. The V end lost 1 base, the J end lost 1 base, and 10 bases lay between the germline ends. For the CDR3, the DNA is TGTGCCAGCAGCTTAGTTGGGGGCTATAACTATGGCTACACCTTC. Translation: CASSLVGGYNYGYTF.

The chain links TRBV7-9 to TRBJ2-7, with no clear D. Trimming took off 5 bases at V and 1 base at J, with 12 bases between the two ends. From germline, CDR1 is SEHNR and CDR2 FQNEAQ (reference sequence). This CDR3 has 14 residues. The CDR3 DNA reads TGTGCCAGCAGCCCGATAAAAGAGTCCTACGAGCAGTACTTC. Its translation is CASSPIKESYEQYF.

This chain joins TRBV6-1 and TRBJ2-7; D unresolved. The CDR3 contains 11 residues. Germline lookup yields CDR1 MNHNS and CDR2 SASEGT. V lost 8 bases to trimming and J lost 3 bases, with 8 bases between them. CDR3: CASQDLYEQYF. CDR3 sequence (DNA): TGTGCCAGCCAGGACCTCTACGAGCAGTACTTC.

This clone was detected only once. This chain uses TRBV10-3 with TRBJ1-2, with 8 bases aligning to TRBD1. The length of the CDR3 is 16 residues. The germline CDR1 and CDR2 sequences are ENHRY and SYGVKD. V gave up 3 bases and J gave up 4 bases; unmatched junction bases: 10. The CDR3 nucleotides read TGTGCCATCAGTGACTCGGACAGGGAACAAGGCTATGGCTACACCTTC. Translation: CAISDSDREQGYGYTF.

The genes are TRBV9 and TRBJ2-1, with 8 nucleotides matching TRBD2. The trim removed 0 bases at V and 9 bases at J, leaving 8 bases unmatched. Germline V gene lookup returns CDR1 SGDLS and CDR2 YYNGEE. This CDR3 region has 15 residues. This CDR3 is CASSVVAGGMGEQFF. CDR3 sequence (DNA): TGTGCCAGCAGCGTAGTTGCGGGAGGAATGGGTGAGCAGTTCTTC.

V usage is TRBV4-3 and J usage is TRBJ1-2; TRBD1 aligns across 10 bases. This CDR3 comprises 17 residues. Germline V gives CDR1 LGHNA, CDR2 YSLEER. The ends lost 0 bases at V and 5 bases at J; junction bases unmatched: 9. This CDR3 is CASSQDDRDRGVYGYTF. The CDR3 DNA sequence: TGCGCCAGCAGCCAAGATGATCGGGACAGGGGCGTTTATGGCTACACCTTC.

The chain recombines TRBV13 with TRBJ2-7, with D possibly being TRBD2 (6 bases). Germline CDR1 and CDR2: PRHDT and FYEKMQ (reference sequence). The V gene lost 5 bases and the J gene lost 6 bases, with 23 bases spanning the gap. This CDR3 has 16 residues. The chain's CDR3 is CASSLGGLGKAGEQYF. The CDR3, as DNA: TGTGCCAGCAGCCTGGGAGGCCTGGGAAAGGCAGGCGAGCAGTACTTC.

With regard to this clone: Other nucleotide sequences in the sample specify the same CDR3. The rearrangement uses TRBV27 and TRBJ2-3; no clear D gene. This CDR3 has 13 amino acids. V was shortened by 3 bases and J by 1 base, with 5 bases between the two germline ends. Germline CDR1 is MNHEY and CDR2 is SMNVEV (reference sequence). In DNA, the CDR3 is TGTGCCAGCAGTTTGGGCGGCACAGATACGCAGTATTTT. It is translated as CASSLGGTDTQYF.

CDR3: CASSPWGSTSGNRYNEQFF. The DNA of the CDR3 is TGTGCCAGCAGCCCATGGGGGTCGACTAGCGGGAACCGCTACAATGAGCAGTTCTTC. The V call is TRBV7-3, the J call TRBJ2-1; 11 bases align to TRBD2. CDR1 SGHTA and CDR2 FQGTGA come from the germline V gene. This CDR3 contains 19 residues. Unmatched junction bases numbered 15, after V lost 5 bases and J lost 3 bases.

The CDR3 region has the DNA TGTGCCTCCCGGGCAGGGGCAGGGGAGCTGTTTTTT. Translating it yields CASRAGAGELFF. The chain has TRBV6-6 and TRBJ2-2; TRBD1 might be the D (6 bases). V was trimmed by 11 bases and J by 8 bases, leaving 15 bases between them. Germline values: CDR1 MNHNY, CDR2 SVGAGI (reference sequence). The CDR3 has 12 amino acids.

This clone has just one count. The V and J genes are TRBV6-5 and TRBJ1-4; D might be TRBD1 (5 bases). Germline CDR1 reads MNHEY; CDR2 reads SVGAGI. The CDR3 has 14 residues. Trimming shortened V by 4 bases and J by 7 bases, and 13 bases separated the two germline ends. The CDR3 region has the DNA TGTGCCAGCAGTTTTGGGGGGACGGCTGAAAAACTGTTTTTT. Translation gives CASSFGGTAEKLFF.

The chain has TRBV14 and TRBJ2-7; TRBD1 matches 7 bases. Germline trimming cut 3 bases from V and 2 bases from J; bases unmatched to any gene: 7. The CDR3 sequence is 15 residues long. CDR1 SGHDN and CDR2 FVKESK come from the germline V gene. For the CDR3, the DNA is TGTGCCAGCAGCCACACGACAGGGTACCCCTACGAGCAGTACTTC. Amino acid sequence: CASSHTTGYPYEQYF.

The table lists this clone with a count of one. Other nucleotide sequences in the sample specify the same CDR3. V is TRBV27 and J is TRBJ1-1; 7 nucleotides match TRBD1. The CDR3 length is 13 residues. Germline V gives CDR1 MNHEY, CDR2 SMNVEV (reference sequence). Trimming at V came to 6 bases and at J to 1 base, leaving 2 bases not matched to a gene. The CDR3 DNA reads TGTGCCAGCAGCTGGGACAGGAACACTGAAGCTTTCTTT. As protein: CASSWDRNTEAFF.

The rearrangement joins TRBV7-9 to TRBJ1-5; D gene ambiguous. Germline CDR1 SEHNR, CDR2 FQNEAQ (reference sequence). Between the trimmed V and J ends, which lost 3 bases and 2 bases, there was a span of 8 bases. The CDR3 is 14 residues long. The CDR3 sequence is CASSFGVGNQPQHF. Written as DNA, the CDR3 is TGTGCCAGCAGCTTTGGGGTGGGCAATCAGCCCCAGCATTTT.

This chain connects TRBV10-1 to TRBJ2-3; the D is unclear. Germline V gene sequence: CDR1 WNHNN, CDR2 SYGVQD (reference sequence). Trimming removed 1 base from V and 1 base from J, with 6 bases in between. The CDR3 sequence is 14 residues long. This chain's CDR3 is CASSEYRRTDTQYF. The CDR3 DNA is TGCGCCAGCAGTGAGTACAGACGCACAGATACGCAGTATTTT.

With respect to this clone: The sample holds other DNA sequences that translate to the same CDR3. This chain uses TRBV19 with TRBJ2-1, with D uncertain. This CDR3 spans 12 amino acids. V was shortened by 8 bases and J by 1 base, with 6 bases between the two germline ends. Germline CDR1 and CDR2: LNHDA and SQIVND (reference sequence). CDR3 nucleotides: TGTGCCAGTCGAGGTTCCTACAATGAGCAGTTCTTC. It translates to CASRGSYNEQFF.

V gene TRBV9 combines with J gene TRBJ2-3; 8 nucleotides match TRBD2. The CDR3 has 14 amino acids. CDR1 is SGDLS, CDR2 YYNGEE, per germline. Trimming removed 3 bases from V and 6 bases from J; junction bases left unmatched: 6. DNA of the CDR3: TGTGCCAGCAGCGCCGGGAGGGCCCGCGATACGCAGTATTTT. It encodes CASSAGRARDTQYF.

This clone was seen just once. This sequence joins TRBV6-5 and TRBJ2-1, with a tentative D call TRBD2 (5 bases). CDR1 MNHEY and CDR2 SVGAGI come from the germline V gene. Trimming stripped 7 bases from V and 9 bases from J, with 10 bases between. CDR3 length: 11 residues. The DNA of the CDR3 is TGTGCCAGCATATCAGCGGCTGAGCAGTTCTTC. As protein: CASISAAEQFF.

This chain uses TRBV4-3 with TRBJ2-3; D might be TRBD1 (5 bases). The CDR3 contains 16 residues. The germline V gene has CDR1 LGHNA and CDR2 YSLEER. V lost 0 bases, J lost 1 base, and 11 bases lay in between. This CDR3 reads CASSQDLTGRTDTQYF. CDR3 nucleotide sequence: TGCGCCAGCAGCCAAGATTTAACAGGTCGCACAGATACGCAGTATTTT.

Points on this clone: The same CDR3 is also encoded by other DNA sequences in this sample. The CDR3, as DNA: TGTGCCAGCAGCGTAGCAGGGACAGGAACCTACGAGCAGTACTTC. As protein: CASSVAGTGTYEQYF. V usage is TRBV9 and J usage is TRBJ2-7; 8 bases are a match to TRBD1. V lost 0 bases, J lost 2 bases, and 4 bases stayed unmatched. The length of the CDR3 is 15 residues. Per the germline V gene, CDR1 is SGDLS and CDR2 is YYNGEE.

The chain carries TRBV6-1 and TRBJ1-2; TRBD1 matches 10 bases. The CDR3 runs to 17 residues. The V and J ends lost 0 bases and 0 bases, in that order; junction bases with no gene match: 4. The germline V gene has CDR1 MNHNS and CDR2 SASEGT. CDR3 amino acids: CASSEAGTGDANYGYTF. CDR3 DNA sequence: TGTGCCAGCAGTGAAGCTGGGACAGGGGACGCTAACTATGGCTACACCTTC.

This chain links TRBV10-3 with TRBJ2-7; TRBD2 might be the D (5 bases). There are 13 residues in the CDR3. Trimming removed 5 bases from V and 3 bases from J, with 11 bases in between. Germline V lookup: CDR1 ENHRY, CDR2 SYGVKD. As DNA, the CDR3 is TGTGCCATCAGTCACAACCGGGACTACGAGCAGTACTTC. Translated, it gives CAISHNRDYEQYF.

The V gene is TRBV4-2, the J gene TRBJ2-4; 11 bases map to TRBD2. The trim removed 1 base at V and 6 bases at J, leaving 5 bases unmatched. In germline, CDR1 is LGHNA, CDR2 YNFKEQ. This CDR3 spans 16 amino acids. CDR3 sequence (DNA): TGTGCCAGCAGCCAAGGACTAGCGGGAATGGGAAACATTCAGTACTTC. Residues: CASSQGLAGMGNIQYF.

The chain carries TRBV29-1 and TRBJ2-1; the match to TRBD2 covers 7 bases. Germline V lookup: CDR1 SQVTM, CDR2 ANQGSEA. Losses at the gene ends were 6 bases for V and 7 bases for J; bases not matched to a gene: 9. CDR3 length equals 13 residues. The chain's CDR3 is CSVGGVVANEQFF. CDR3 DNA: TGCAGCGTGGGAGGGGTAGTGGCTAATGAGCAGTTCTTC.

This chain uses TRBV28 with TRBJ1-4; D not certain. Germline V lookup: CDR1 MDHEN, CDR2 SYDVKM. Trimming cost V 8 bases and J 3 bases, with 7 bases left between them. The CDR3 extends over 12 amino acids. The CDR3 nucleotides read TGTGCCAGCGGGTCGCCTAATGAAAAACTGTTTTTT. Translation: CASGSPNEKLFF.